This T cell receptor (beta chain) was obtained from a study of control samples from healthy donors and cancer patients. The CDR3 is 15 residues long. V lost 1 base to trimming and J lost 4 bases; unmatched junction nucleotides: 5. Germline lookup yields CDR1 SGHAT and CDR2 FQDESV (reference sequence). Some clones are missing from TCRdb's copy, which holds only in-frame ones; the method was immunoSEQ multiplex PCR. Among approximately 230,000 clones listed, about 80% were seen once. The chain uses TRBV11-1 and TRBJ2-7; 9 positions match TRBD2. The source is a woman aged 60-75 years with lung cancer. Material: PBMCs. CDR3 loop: CASSLGGSGRYEQYF. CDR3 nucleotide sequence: TGTGCCAGCAGCTTAGGTGGTAGCGGGAGATACGAGCAGTACTTC.